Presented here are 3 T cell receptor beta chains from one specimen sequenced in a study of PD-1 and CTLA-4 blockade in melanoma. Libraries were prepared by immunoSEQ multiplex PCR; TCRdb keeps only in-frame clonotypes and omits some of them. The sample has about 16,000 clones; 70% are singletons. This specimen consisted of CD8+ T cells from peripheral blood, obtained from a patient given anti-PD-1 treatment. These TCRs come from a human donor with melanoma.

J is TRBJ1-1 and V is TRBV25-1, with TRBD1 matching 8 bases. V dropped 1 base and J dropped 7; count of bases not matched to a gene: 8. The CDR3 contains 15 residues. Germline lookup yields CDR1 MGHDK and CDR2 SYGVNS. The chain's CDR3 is CASSEWDRSPVEAFF. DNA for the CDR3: TGTGCCAGCAGTGAATGGGACAGGAGTCCAGTTGAAGCTTTCTTT.

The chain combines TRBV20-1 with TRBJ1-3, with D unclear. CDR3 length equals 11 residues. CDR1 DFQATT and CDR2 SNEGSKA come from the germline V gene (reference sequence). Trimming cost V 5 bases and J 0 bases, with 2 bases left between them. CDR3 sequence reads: CSAPSGNTIYF. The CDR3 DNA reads TGCAGTGCTCCCTCTGGAAACACCATATATTTT.

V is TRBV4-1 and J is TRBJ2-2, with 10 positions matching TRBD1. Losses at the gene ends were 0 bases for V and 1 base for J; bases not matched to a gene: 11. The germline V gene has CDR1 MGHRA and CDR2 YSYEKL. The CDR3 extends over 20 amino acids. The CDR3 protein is CASSQEPGQGRVENTGELFF. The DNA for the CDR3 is TGCGCCAGCAGCCAAGAACCGGGACAGGGGCGGGTAGAGAACACCGGGGAGCTGTTTTTT.